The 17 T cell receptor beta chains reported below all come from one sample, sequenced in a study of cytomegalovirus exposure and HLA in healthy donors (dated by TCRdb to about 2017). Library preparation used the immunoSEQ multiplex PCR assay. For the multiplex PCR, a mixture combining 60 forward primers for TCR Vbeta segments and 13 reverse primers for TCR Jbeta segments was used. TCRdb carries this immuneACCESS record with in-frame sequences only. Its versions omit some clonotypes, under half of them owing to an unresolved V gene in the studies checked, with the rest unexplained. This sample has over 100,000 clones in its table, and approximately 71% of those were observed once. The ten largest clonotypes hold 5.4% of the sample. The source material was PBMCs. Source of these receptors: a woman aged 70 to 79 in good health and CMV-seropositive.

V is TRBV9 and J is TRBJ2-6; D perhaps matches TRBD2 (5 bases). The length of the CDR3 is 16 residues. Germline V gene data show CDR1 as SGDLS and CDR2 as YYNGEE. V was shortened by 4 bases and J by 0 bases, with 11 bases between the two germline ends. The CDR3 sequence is CASSPRVGSGANVLTF. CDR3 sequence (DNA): TGTGCCAGCAGCCCGCGGGTGGGCTCTGGGGCCAACGTCCTGACTTTC.

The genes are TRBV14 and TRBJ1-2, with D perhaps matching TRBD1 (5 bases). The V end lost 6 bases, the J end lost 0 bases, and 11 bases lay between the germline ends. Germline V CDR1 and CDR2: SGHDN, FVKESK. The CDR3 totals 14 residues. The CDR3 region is CASSLGAANYGYTF. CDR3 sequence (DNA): TGTGCCAGCAGTCTAGGGGCAGCTAACTATGGCTACACCTTC.

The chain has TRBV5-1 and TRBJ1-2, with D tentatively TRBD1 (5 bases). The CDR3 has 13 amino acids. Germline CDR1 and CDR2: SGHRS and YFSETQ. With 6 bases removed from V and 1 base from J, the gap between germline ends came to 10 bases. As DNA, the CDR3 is TGCGCCAGCACCTGGGGGGATAACTATGGCTACACCTTC. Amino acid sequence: CASTWGDNYGYTF.

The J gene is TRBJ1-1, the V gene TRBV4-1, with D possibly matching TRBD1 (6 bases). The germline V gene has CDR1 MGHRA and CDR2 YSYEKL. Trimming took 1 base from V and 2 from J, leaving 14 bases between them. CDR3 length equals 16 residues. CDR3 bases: TGCGCCAGCAGCCAAGGAGGGGGTAGGGGTAACACTGAAGCTTTCTTT. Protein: CASSQGGGRGNTEAFF.

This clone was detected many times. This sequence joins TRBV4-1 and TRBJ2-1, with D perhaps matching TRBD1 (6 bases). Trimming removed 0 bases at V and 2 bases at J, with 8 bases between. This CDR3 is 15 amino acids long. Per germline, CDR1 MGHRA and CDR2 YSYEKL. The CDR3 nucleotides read TGCGCCAGCAGCCAAGAAGGGGGAGCCTACAATGAGCAGTTCTTC. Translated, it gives CASSQEGGAYNEQFF.

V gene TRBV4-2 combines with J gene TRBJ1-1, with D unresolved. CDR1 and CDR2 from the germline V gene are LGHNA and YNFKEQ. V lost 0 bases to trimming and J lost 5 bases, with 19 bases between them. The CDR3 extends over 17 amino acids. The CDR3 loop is CASSQDLITGLQTEAFF. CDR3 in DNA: TGTGCCAGCAGCCAAGATTTAATAACGGGATTGCAAACTGAAGCTTTCTTT.

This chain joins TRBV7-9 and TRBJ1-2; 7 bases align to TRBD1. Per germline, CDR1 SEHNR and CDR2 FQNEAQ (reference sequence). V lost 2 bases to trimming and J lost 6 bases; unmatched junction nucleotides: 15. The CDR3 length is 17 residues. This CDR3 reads CASSLSRGARYRDGYTF. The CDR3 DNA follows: TGTGCCAGCAGCTTAAGCAGGGGGGCGCGGTATCGTGATGGCTACACCTTC. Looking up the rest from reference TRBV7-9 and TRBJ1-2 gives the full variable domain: DTGVSQNPRHKITKRGQNVTFRCDPISEHNRLYWYRQTLGQGPEFLTYFQNEAQLEKSRLLSDRFSAERPKGSFSTLEIQRTEQGDSAMYLCASSLSRGARYRDGYTFGSGTRLTVV.

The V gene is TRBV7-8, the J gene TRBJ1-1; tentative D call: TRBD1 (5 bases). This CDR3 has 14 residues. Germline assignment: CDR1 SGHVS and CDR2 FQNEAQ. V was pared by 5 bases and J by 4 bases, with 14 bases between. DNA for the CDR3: TGTGCCAGCAGCGAGGCAGGGTTGATCACTGAAGCTTTCTTT. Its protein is CASSEAGLITEAFF.

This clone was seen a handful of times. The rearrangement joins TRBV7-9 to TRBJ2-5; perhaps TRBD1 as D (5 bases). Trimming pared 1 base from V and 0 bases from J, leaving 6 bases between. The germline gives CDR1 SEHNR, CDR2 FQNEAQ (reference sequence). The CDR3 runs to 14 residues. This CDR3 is CASSLGGNQETQYF. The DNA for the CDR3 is TGTGCCAGCAGCTTAGGGGGCAACCAAGAGACCCAGTACTTC.

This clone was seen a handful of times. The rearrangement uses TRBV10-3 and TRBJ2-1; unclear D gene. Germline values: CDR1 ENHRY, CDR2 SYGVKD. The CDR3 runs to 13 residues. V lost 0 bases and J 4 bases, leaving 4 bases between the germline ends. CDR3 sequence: CAISESVYNEQFF. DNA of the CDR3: TGTGCCATCAGTGAGTCCGTATACAATGAGCAGTTCTTC.

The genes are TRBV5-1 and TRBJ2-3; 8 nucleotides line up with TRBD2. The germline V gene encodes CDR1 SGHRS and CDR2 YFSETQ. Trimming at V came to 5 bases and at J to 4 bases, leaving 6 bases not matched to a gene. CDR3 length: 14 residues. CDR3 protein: CASSTSGISDTQYF. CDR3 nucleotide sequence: TGCGCCAGCAGTACTAGCGGAATCTCAGATACGCAGTATTTT.

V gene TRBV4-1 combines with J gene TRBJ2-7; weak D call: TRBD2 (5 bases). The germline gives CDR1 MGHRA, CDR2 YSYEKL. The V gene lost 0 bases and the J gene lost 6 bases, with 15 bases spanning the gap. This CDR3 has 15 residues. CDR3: CASSQDLTTPREQYF. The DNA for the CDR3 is TGCGCCAGCAGCCAAGATCTGACTACCCCTCGCGAGCAGTACTTC.

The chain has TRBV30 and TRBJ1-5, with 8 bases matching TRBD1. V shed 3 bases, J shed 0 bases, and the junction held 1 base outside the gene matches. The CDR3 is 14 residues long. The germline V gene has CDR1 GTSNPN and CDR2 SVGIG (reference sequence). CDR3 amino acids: CAWRGQGSNQPQHF. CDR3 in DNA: TGTGCCTGGAGAGGACAGGGTAGCAATCAGCCCCAGCATTTT.

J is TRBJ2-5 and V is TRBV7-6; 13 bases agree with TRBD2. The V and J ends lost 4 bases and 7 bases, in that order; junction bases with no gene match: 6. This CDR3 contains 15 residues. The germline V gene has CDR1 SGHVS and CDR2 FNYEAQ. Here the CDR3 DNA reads TGTGCCAGCAGCTCTAGGACTAGCGGGGGTGGGACCCAGTACTTC. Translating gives CASSSRTSGGGTQYF. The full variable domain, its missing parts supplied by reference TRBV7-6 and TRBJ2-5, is GAGVSQSPRYKVTKRGQDVALRCDPISGHVSLYWYRQALGQGPEFLTYFNYEAQQDKSGLPNDRFSAERPEGSISTLTIQRTEQRDSAMYRCASSSRTSGGGTQYFGPGTRLLVL.

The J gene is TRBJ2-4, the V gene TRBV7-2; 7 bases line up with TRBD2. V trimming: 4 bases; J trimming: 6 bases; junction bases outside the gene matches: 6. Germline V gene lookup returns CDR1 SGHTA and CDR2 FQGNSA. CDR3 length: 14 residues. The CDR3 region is CASSWTPGGNIQYF. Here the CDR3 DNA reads TGTGCCAGCAGCTGGACCCCGGGGGGAAACATTCAGTACTTC.

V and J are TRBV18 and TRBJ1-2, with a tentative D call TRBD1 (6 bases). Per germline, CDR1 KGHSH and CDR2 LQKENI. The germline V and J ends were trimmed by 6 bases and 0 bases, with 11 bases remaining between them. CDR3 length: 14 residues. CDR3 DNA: TGTGCCAGCTCGGCAGGGGACACTAACTATGGCTACACCTTC. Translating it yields CASSAGDTNYGYTF.

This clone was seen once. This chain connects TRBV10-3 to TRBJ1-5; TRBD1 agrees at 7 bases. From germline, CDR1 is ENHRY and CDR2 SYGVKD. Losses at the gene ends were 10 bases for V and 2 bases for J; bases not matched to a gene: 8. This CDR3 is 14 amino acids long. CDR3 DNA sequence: TGTGCCAGCCGACAGGGAATGGGCAATCAGCCCCAGCATTTT. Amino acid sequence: CASRQGMGNQPQHF.